This TCR beta chain was identified in a study of blood T cells in healthy people across ages. Overall study findings and caveats: Per million T cells, the diversity of TCR beta decreased roughly linearly as age advanced.

This CDR3 region has 13 residues. Trimming took off 6 bases at V and 4 bases at J, with 12 bases between the two ends. This clonotype was seen a handful of times. Antigen specificity is unknown. A second PCR of about 6 to 11 cycles used a sample-barcoded 5' primer and a J-beta primer mix. One entry per CDR3 protein, called by TCRdb with MiXCR from the 5' RACE reads. Among some 1.4 million distinct CDR3 sequences, roughly 40% were seen once, and the ten largest hold approximately 7.9%. The receptor was isolated from a woman between 18 and 29 years old in good health. V usage is TRBV12-3 or TRBV12-4 and J usage is TRBJ1-1; D possibly corresponds to TRBD1 (5 bases). Sequenced: blood. The CDR3 nucleotides are TGTGCCAGCAGAACCGGGGCCTTCACTGAAGCTTTCTTT. As protein: CASRTGAFTEAFF.